Below, 22 T cell receptor beta chains from the same sample are listed, as sequenced in a study of prognosis after radiotherapy for stage I lung cancer. CDR3 of TCR beta was amplified from genomic DNA via a two-round multiplex PCR. First-round PCR, the initial amplification, used primers specific to each TRBV and TRBJ gene. TCRdb re-analysed the multiplex PCR reads in MiXCR, keeping a single row per CDR3 protein. The sample lists 59,000 or so distinct CDR3 sequences; about a quarter were seen once. The sequencing here drew on PBMCs, taken before or after stereotactic body radiation therapy (not recorded which). These receptors were taken from a donor over 45 with non-small cell lung cancer.

This clonotype was seen repeatedly, ten times or more. The J gene is TRBJ1-4, the V gene TRBV28; the D is unclear. Germline values: CDR1 MDHEN, CDR2 SYDVKM. The CDR3 runs 15 residues. V dropped 6 bases and J dropped 10 bases, with 21 bases sitting between them. The CDR3 region is CASRISGSRKGKLFF. The CDR3 DNA reads TGTGCCAGCAGAATTTCCGGGTCCCGAAAGGGAAAACTGTTTTTT.

This clonotype appeared many times. V is TRBV6-2 or TRBV6-3 and J is TRBJ2-5; D possibly corresponds to TRBD2 (5 bases). There are 12 residues in the CDR3. V dropped 4 bases and J dropped 5 bases, with 8 bases sitting between them. The germline V gene has CDR1 MNHEY and CDR2 SVGEGT. CDR3 loop: CASSFWRETQYF. For the CDR3, the DNA is TGTGCCAGCAGTTTTTGGAGGGAGACCCAGTACTTC.

This clonotype was recorded many times. V usage is TRBV4-1 and J usage is TRBJ1-2; D may be TRBD1 (5 bases). CDR1 and CDR2 (germline): MGHRA, YSYEKL. This CDR3 has 19 amino acids. V lost 1 base to trimming and J lost 4 bases, with 25 bases between them. CDR3: CASSQAPRGLGGGAYGYTF. The CDR3 nucleotides are TGCGCCAGCAGCCAAGCCCCGCGGGGGTTGGGCGGTGGGGCCTATGGCTACACCTTC.

This clonotype was picked up many times. The chain has TRBV6-1 and TRBJ2-5, with 15 bases that match TRBD2. The CDR3 runs 15 residues. The germline V gene has CDR1 MNHNS and CDR2 SASEGT. V gave up 10 bases and J gave up 5 bases; unmatched junction bases: 8. The CDR3 DNA sequence: TGTGCCACAAGGACTAGCGGGGGGGCCCGGGAGACCCAGTACTTC. This codes for CATRTSGGARETQYF.

This clonotype has a count of ten or more. V gene TRBV12-3 or TRBV12-4 combines with J gene TRBJ2-1, with D unclear. This CDR3 region has 13 residues. V lost 6 bases, J lost 8 bases, and 14 bases lay in between. CDR3 sequence (DNA): TGTGCCAGCAGCTTAAGTAAGCGATATGAGCAGTTCTTC. Translating it yields CASSLSKRYEQFF.

This chain connects TRBV19 to TRBJ2-3; possible D gene TRBD2, 5 bases. V lost 9 bases to trimming and J lost 7 bases, with 14 bases between them. There are 12 residues in the CDR3. In germline, CDR1 is LNHDA, CDR2 SQIVND (reference sequence). The CDR3 DNA sequence: TGTGCCAGACTCCTCGGGGAGTATACGCAGTATTTT. Its translation: CARLLGEYTQYF. Drawing the rest from reference TRBV19 and TRBJ2-3, the complete variable domain is DGGITQSPKYLFRKEGQNVTLSCEQNLNHDAMYWYRQDPGQGLRLIYYSQIVNDFQKGDIAEGYSVSREKKESFPLTVTSAQKNPTAFYLCARLLGEYTQYFGPGTRLTVL.

This clonotype was observed many times. The rearrangement joins TRBV3-1 to TRBJ2-5, with 13 bases matching TRBD2. Germline V gene sequence: CDR1 LGHDT, CDR2 YNNKEL (reference sequence). V shed 1 base, J shed 5 bases, and the junction held 13 bases outside the gene matches. There are 19 residues in the CDR3. The chain's CDR3 is CASSQGLAGGPGYLETQYF. DNA for the CDR3: TGTGCCAGCAGCCAAGGACTAGCGGGGGGACCGGGGTACCTTGAGACCCAGTACTTC.

This clonotype came up many times. The chain recombines TRBV5-1 with TRBJ2-7, with 7 positions matching TRBD1. The CDR3 sequence is 15 residues long. The ends lost 5 bases at V and 1 base at J; junction bases unmatched: 9. CDR1 is SGHRS, CDR2 YFSETQ, per germline. The CDR3: CASRTGQTNSYEQYF. DNA of the CDR3: TGCGCCAGCAGGACGGGACAGACAAATTCCTACGAGCAGTACTTC.

The sample holds many counts of this clonotype. The chain carries TRBV2 and TRBJ1-4; 9 bases align to TRBD1. This CDR3 has 13 amino acids. CDR1 is SNHLY, CDR2 FYNNEI, per germline. V lost 7 bases and J lost 11; bases outside the gene matches: 8. DNA for the CDR3: TGTGCCAGCAATGGACAGGGGAGAGGGAAACTGTTTTTT. Amino acids: CASNGQGRGKLFF. The variable domain in full, completed from reference TRBV2 and TRBJ1-4, reads EPEVTQTPSHQVTQMGQEVILRCVPISNHLYFYWYRQILGQKVEFLVSFYNNEISEKSEIFDDQFSVERPDGSNFTLKIRSTKLEDSAMYFCASNGQGRGKLFFGSGTQLSVL.

This clonotype was observed many times. The chain joins TRBV6-1 to TRBJ1-5; 8 bases match TRBD1. CDR1 and CDR2 (germline): MNHNS, SASEGT. V shed 4 bases, J shed 4 bases, and the junction held 3 bases outside the gene matches. This CDR3 has 14 amino acids. In DNA, the CDR3 is TGTGCCAGCAGTGGGACAGGGTGGAATCAGCCCCAGCATTTT. Its protein is CASSGTGWNQPQHF.

For this clonotype: A much larger clone differs by one base, so this may be a read error. The genes are TRBV2 and TRBJ1-1; 9 bases are shared with TRBD1. Per germline, CDR1 SNHLY and CDR2 FYNNEI. V shed 10 bases, J shed 4 bases, and the junction held 7 bases outside the gene matches. The CDR3 runs to 13 residues. CDR3 in DNA: TGTGCCATCAAGACAGGGGGGGGCACTGAAGCTTTCTTT. It codes for CAIKTGGGTEAFF.

This clonotype has ten or more counts. The CDR3 nucleotides are TGTGCCAGCACCGGGACGCATGCCTACGAGCAGTACTTC. This encodes CASTGTHAYEQYF. The chain combines TRBV28 with TRBJ2-7; the D call may be TRBD1 or TRBD2 (5 bases each). The V gene lost 7 bases and the J gene lost 2 bases, with 12 bases spanning the gap. The length of the CDR3 is 13 residues. Germline V gene lookup returns CDR1 MDHEN and CDR2 SYDVKM. Looking up the rest from reference TRBV28 and TRBJ2-7 gives the full variable domain: DVKVTQSSRYLVKRTGEKVFLECVQDMDHENMFWYRQDPGLGLRLIYFSYDVKMKEKGDIPEGYSVSREKKERFSLILESASTNQTSMYLCASTGTHAYEQYFGPGTRLTVT.

Worth noting for this clonotype: A read error is likely here: a far larger clone is one base away. J is TRBJ2-7 and V is TRBV6-5; TRBD1 might be the D (6 bases). The CDR3 runs to 15 residues. The germline CDR1 and CDR2 sequences are MNHEY and SVGAGI. For the CDR3, the DNA is TGTGCCAGCAGTTACTCCGGGACATCCTCCTACGATCAGTACTTC. Protein: CASSYSGTSSYDQYF.

This clonotype was recorded many times. V usage is TRBV12-3 or TRBV12-4 and J usage is TRBJ1-5; no definite D call. The CDR3 loop spans 13 amino acids. V was trimmed by 3 bases and J by 2 bases, leaving 5 bases between them. The CDR3 reads CASSFGGNQPQHF. The CDR3 bases are TGTGCCAGCAGTTTCGGGGGCAATCAGCCCCAGCATTTT.

The V call is TRBV5-4, the J call TRBJ2-5, with unresolved D. Trimming took off 0 bases at V and 5 bases at J, with 11 bases between the two ends. CDR3 length: 14 amino acids. CDR1 and CDR2 (germline): SGHNT, YYREEE (reference sequence). CDR3 coding DNA: TGTGCCAGCAGCTTGGGCGCGGAGTGGGAGACCCAGTACTTC. This codes for CASSLGAEWETQYF. Drawing the rest from reference TRBV5-4 and TRBJ2-5, the complete variable domain is ETGVTQSPTHLIKTRGQQVTLRCSSQSGHNTVSWYQQALGQGPQFIFQYYREEENGRGNFPPRFSGLQFPNYSSELNVNALELDDSALYLCASSLGAEWETQYFGPGTRLLVL.

This clonotype showed up many times. The chain is built from TRBV25-1 and TRBJ1-2; unclear D gene. In germline, CDR1 is MGHDK, CDR2 SYGVNS. This CDR3 contains 12 residues. V lost 6 bases and J 8 bases, leaving 13 bases between the germline ends. The CDR3 is CASSGTRWGYTF. The DNA of the CDR3 is TGTGCCAGCAGCGGCACCAGGTGGGGCTACACCTTC.

In regard to this clonotype: The conserved closing phenylalanine or tryptophan is absent in this CDR3, likely reflecting a read error. The chain is built from TRBV5-1 and TRBJ2-1; D gene ambiguous. The V and J ends lost 7 bases and 3 bases respectively, with 11 bases between them. This CDR3 contains 13 residues. From germline, CDR1 is SGHRS and CDR2 YFSETQ. CDR3: CASGINGYNEQFL. CDR3 nucleotides: TGCGCCAGCGGCATAAATGGCTACAATGAGCAGTTCCTC.

Ten or more counts support this clonotype. This chain joins TRBV3-1 and TRBJ2-3; D assignment may be TRBD1 or TRBD2 (5 bases each). V shed 1 base and J shed 4 bases, with 12 bases lying between them. CDR3 length: 15 amino acids. The germline V gene has CDR1 LGHDT and CDR2 YNNKEL (reference sequence). CDR3 protein: CASSQVLGEADTQYF. The CDR3 DNA sequence: TGTGCCAGCAGCCAAGTTCTGGGGGAAGCAGATACGCAGTATTTT.

This clonotype occurred once. Its ends do not fully match the called genes, so a read error is possible. This CDR3 is CSARVPGQGNEQSF. DNA of the CDR3: TGTAGTGCTAGGGTCCCGGGACAGGGCAATGAGCAGTCCTTC. The rearrangement joins TRBV20-1 to TRBJ2-1; 9 nucleotides align to TRBD1. Germline V lookup: CDR1 DFQATT, CDR2 SNEGSKA (reference sequence). The CDR3 has 14 residues.

This clonotype has ten or more counts. The chain has TRBV3-1 and TRBJ2-5; 14 nucleotides agree with TRBD2. The CDR3 totals 17 residues. CDR1 and CDR2 from the germline V gene are LGHDT and YNNKEL (reference sequence). V shed 4 bases, J shed 4 bases, and the junction held 8 bases outside the gene matches. The CDR3, as DNA: TGTGCCAGCAGCCCTGGGACTAGCGGGGGATTCGTAGAGACCCAGTACTTC. It specifies CASSPGTSGGFVETQYF.

A remark on this clonotype: This may be a read error: a much more frequent sequence differs by one nucleotide. The gene calls are TRBV5-4 and TRBJ1-6, with a tentative D call TRBD1 (6 bases). Germline CDR1 reads SGHNT; CDR2 reads YYREEE (reference sequence). CDR3 length: 14 amino acids. V was trimmed by 7 bases and J by 9 bases, leaving 17 bases between them. Here the CDR3 DNA reads TGTGCCAGCGGGAACAGGGTGCTGGGTTCACCCCTCCACTTT. This encodes CASGNRVLGSPLHF.

This clonotype was counted ten times or more. The genes are TRBV20-1 and TRBJ2-3; maybe TRBD1 (5 bases). The germline V and J ends were trimmed by 6 bases and 2 bases, with 18 bases remaining between them. Per the germline V gene, CDR1 is DFQATT and CDR2 is SNEGSKA (reference sequence). The length of the CDR3 is 15 residues. The CDR3 loop reads CSAPKSAGITDTQYF. The DNA for the CDR3 is TGCAGTGCCCCTAAGTCGGCAGGGATCACAGATACGCAGTATTTT.